Listed below are T cell receptor beta chains from one sample, sequenced in a study of T cell repertoires in cytomegalovirus infection. MiXCR, applied by TCRdb to the reads, yields one record per CDR3 protein. The sample holds around 280,000 distinct CDR3 sequences, about a tenth seen once. The sample comprised PBMCs. Receptors were obtained from a human donor in good health (CMV status not recorded). Some clones in this sample may be carry-over from other donors' samples. CDR3s include the opening cysteine and the closing phenylalanine or tryptophan. The order of the fields is V gene, D gene, clone size, J gene, CDR3 DNA, CDR3 protein. A D gene is named only where the DNA matches it firmly. Not every row has a clone size; where given, it reads once, few, many or a size class.

V gene: TRBV12-3/TRBV12-4; D gene: .; clone size: many; J gene: TRBJ1-2; CDR3 DNA: TGTGCCAGCAGTCTGGGCGGGCCGGGGGATGGCTACACCTTC; CDR3 protein: CASSLGGPGDGYTF
V gene: TRBV29-1; D gene: .; clone size: many; J gene: TRBJ2-1; CDR3 DNA: TGCAGCGTCCAGAGGGATGAGCAGTTCTTC; CDR3 protein: CSVQRDEQFF
V gene: TRBV9; D gene: TRBD2; clone size: .; J gene: TRBJ2-1; CDR3 DNA: TGTGCCAGCAGCGTGGCGGGGACTAGCGGGGGGGATCGAGAGCAGTTCTTC; CDR3 protein: CASSVAGTSGGDREQFF
V gene: TRBV2; D gene: .; clone size: many; J gene: TRBJ1-5; CDR3 DNA: TGTGCCAGCAGCGGGAACAGGGCAAATCAGCCCCAGCATTTT; CDR3 protein: CASSGNRANQPQHF
V gene: TRBV7-6; D gene: .; clone size: many; J gene: TRBJ2-1; CDR3 DNA: TGTGCCAGCAGCCCCGAGTACAATGAGCAGTTCTTC; CDR3 protein: CASSPEYNEQFF
V gene: TRBV7-2; D gene: TRBD1; clone size: many; J gene: TRBJ2-1; CDR3 DNA: TGTGCCAGCAGCTTATTACAGGGGAATGAGCAGTTCTTC; CDR3 protein: CASSLLQGNEQFF
V gene: TRBV5-6; D gene: .; clone size: many; J gene: TRBJ1-2; CDR3 DNA: TGTGCCAGCAGCTTGCTAGACAGGCTCACTTATGGCTACACCTTC; CDR3 protein: CASSLLDRLTYGYTF
V gene: TRBV7-2; D gene: .; clone size: many; J gene: TRBJ2-1; CDR3 DNA: TGTGCCAGCAGCTCTCGGGCCGTCTTTAATGAGCAGTTCTTC; CDR3 protein: CASSSRAVFNEQFF
V gene: TRBV20-1; D gene: TRBD1; clone size: .; J gene: TRBJ2-1; CDR3 DNA: TGCAGTGCTGACAGGGTCCATGAGCAGTTCTTC; CDR3 protein: CSADRVHEQFF
V gene: TRBV24-1; D gene: .; clone size: many; J gene: TRBJ2-1; CDR3 DNA: TGTGCCACCGGAGAGGGGAGCTCATATGAGCAGTTCTTC; CDR3 protein: CATGEGSSYEQFF
V gene: TRBV7-2; D gene: TRBD1; clone size: many; J gene: TRBJ2-1; CDR3 DNA: TGTGCCAGCAGCCTCATAGGGACAGGGAACAATGAGCAGTTCTTC; CDR3 protein: CASSLIGTGNNEQFF
V gene: TRBV12-3/TRBV12-4; D gene: .; clone size: few; J gene: TRBJ1-5; CDR3 DNA: TGTGCCAGCAGTCCCGGGTCATTAAATAGCAATCAGCCCCAGCATTTT; CDR3 protein: CASSPGSLNSNQPQHF
V gene: TRBV4-3; D gene: .; clone size: many; J gene: TRBJ1-5; CDR3 DNA: TGCGCCAGCAGCCAAAGGATGGGGGGTCAGCCCCAGCATTTT; CDR3 protein: CASSQRMGGQPQHF
V gene: TRBV4-3; D gene: .; clone size: many; J gene: TRBJ2-1; CDR3 DNA: TGCGCCAGCAGCCAAGTAGGGCTGGGCGGGGGCCACAATGAGCAGTTCTTC; CDR3 protein: CASSQVGLGGGHNEQFF
V gene: TRBV19; D gene: .; clone size: many; J gene: TRBJ1-2; CDR3 DNA: TGTGCCAGTAGTATAAATCAGGGTTCGTCTGGCTACACCTTC; CDR3 protein: CASSINQGSSGYTF
V gene: TRBV5-1; D gene: TRBD1; clone size: .; J gene: TRBJ1-5; CDR3 DNA: TGCGCCAGCAGCTGGACAGGGGGCGAGCAGCCCCAGCATTTT; CDR3 protein: CASSWTGGEQPQHF
V gene: TRBV29-1; D gene: .; clone size: .; J gene: TRBJ2-1; CDR3 DNA: TGCAGCGTTGGCCAAAACAATGAGCAGTTCTTC; CDR3 protein: CSVGQNNEQFF